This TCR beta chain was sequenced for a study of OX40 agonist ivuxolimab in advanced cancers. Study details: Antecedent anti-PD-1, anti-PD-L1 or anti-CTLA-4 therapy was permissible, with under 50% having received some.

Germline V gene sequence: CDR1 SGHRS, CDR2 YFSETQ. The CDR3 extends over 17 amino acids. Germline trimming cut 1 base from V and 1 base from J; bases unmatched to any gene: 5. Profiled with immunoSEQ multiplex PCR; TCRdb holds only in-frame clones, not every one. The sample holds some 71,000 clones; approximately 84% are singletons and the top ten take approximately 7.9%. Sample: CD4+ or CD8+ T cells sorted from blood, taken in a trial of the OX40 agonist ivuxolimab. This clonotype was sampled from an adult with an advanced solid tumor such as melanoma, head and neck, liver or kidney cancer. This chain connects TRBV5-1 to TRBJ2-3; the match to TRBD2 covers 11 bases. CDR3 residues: CASSLKSGLAGTDTQYF. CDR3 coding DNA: TGCGCCAGCAGCTTGAAGTCGGGACTAGCGGGCACAGATACGCAGTATTTT.